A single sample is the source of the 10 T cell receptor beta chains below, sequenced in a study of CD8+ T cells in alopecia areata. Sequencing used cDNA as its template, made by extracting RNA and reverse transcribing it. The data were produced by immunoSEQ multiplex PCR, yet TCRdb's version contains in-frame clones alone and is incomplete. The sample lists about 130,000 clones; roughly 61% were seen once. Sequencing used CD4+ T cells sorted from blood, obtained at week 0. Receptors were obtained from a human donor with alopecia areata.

The CDR3 bases are TGTGCCAGCAGCTTGTGGGGTGGGACAGGGGTCGGCTACACCTTC. Translated, it gives CASSLWGGTGVGYTF. This sequence joins TRBV5-4 and TRBJ1-2; 10 bases match TRBD1. Losses at the gene ends were 1 base for V and 8 bases for J; bases not matched to a gene: 8. Germline loops: CDR1 SGHNT, CDR2 YYREEE (reference sequence). The CDR3 extends over 15 amino acids.

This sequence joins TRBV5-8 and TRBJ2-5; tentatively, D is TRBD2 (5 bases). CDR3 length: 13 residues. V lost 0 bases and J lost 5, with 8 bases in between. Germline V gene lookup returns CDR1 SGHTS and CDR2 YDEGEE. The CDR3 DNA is TGTGCCAGCAGCTTGGCGGACTCGGAGACCCAGTACTTC. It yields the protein CASSLADSETQYF. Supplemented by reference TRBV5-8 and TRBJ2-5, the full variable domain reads EAGVTQSPTHLIKTRGQQATLRCSPISGHTSVYWYQQALGLGLQFLLWYDEGEERNRGNFPPRFSGRQFPNYSSELNVNALELEDSALYLCASSLADSETQYFGPGTRLLVL.

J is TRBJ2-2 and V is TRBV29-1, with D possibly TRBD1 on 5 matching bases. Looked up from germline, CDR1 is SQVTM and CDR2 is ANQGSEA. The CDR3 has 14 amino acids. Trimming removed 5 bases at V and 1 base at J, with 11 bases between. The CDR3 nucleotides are TGCAGCGTTATGGGGCAGGGGAACACCGGGGAGCTGTTTTTT. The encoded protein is CSVMGQGNTGELFF.

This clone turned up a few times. CDR3 nucleotides: TGTGCCAGCAGCGTAGCTTCCAGGGCTAGTGAAGCTTTCTTT. It codes for CASSVASRASEAFF. The rearrangement joins TRBV9 to TRBJ1-1; D might be TRBD1 (5 bases). The CDR3 loop spans 14 amino acids. Germline values: CDR1 SGDLS, CDR2 YYNGEE. V shed 0 bases and J shed 7 bases, with 13 bases lying between them.

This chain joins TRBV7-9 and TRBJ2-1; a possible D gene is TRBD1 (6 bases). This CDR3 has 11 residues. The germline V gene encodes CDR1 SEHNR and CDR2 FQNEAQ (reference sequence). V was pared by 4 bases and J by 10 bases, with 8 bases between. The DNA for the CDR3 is TGTGCCAGCAGCTATGACAGGGAGCAGTTCTTC. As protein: CASSYDREQFF.

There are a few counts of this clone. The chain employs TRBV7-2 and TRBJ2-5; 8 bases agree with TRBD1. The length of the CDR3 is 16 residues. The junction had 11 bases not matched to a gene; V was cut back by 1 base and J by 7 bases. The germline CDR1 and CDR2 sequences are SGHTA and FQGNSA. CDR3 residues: CASSLEQGGSGRTQYF. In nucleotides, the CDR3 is TGTGCCAGCAGCTTAGAACAGGGGGGATCCGGGCGGACCCAGTACTTC.

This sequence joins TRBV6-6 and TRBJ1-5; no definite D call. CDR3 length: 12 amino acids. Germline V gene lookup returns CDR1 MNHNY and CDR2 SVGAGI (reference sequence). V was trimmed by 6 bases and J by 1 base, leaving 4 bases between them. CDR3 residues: CASRGSNQPQHF. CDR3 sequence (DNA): TGTGCCAGCAGGGGCAGCAATCAGCCCCAGCATTTT.

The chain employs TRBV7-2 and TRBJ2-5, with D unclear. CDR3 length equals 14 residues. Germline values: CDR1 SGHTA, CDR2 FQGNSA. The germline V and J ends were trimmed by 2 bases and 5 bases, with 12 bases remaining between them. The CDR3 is CASSLNLGSETQYF. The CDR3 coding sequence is TGTGCCAGCAGCTTAAACCTGGGCTCGGAGACCCAGTACTTC.

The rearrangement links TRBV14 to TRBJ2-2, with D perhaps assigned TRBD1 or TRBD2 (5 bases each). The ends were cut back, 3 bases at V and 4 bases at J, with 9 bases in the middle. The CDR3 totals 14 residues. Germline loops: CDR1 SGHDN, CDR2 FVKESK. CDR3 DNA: TGTGCCAGCAGCCAGGGGGTCGGCACCGGGGAGCTGTTTTTT. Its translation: CASSQGVGTGELFF.

The CDR3, as DNA: TGTGCCAGCTCACCAGACAGGGCGCGCAATGAGCAGTTCTTC. Translated, it gives CASSPDRARNEQFF. The chain joins TRBV18 to TRBJ2-1; 7 nucleotides align to TRBD1. This CDR3 is 14 amino acids long. V trimming: 2 bases; J trimming: 6 bases; junction bases outside the gene matches: 4. Germline V gives CDR1 KGHSH, CDR2 LQKENI.